A single sample gave rise to the 25 T cell receptor beta chains below, sequenced in a study of cytomegalovirus exposure and HLA in healthy donors. Primers included in the PCR were 60 Vbeta and 13 Jbeta primers. Clones were read by immunoSEQ multiplex PCR, and TCRdb kept only the in-frame ones, dropping some. This table holds tens of thousands of clones, approximately 88% found once. The sequenced material came from PBMCs. All receptors derive from a man younger than 30 in good health and CMV-seronegative.

V is TRBV29-1 and J is TRBJ1-2, with a possible D match to TRBD1 (6 bases). From germline, CDR1 is SQVTM and CDR2 ANQGSEA. The V end lost 5 bases, the J end lost 0 bases, and 22 bases lay between the germline ends. The CDR3 runs to 17 residues. In DNA form, the CDR3 reads TGCAGCGTTTTCTATACGGGACACCCCAGGACTAACTATGGCTACACCTTC. Its translation: CSVFYTGHPRTNYGYTF.

The chain links TRBV5-6 to TRBJ2-7; possible D gene TRBD1, 6 bases. Germline lookup yields CDR1 SGHDT and CDR2 YYEEEE. The CDR3 length is 11 residues. V lost 6 bases and J 7 bases, leaving 11 bases between the germline ends. CDR3 region: CASTRGGEQYF. The CDR3 DNA reads as TGTGCCAGCACCCGAGGGGGAGAGCAGTACTTC.

The gene calls are TRBV5-4 and TRBJ2-2; weak D call: TRBD1 (6 bases). This CDR3 is built from 14 residues. Germline CDR1 and CDR2: SGHNT and YYREEE (reference sequence). Trimming cost V 4 bases and J 5 bases, with 12 bases left between them. The DNA for the CDR3 is TGTGCCAGCAGCACTGGGACACAAACCGGGGAGCTGTTTTTT. It codes for CASSTGTQTGELFF.

The V call is TRBV28, the J call TRBJ1-2, with D tentatively TRBD1 (6 bases). The CDR3 is made up of 14 amino acids. In germline, CDR1 is MDHEN, CDR2 SYDVKM. The V gene lost 7 bases and the J gene lost 6 bases, with 18 bases spanning the gap. The CDR3 coding sequence is TGTGCCAGCAAAGAAAGACCACAGGGAAATGGCTACACCTTC. Its translation: CASKERPQGNGYTF.

The V and J genes are TRBV4-1 and TRBJ1-1; 8 nucleotides agree with TRBD1. The CDR3 runs to 15 residues. Unmatched junction bases numbered 8, after V lost 3 bases and J lost 5 bases. CDR1 and CDR2 (germline): MGHRA, YSYEKL. The CDR3 loop is CASSQQGAQGTEAFF. The CDR3 coding sequence is TGCGCCAGCAGCCAGCAGGGGGCTCAGGGGACTGAAGCTTTCTTT.

The genes are TRBV9 and TRBJ1-4, with D perhaps matching TRBD1 (5 bases). The CDR3 has 14 amino acids. Trimming left V 0 bases short and J 7 bases short, with 10 bases between. Germline loops: CDR1 SGDLS, CDR2 YYNGEE. The CDR3 loop reads CASSVGTTGEKLFF. The DNA of the CDR3 is TGTGCCAGCAGCGTAGGGACAACAGGTGAAAAACTGTTTTTT.

V gene TRBV27 combines with J gene TRBJ2-3; 7 bases fit TRBD2. This CDR3 region has 15 residues. The J segment lost 4 bases and the V segment lost 6 bases, leaving 10 bases of the junction unmatched. CDR1 MNHEY and CDR2 SMNVEV come from the germline V gene (reference sequence). In DNA form, the CDR3 reads TGTGCCAGCAGAGGGGCGGGAGCGGGCGCAGATACGCAGTATTTT. It codes for CASRGAGAGADTQYF.

J is TRBJ1-2 and V is TRBV10-2; 8 bases are a match to TRBD1. V was pared by 6 bases and J by 13 bases, with 7 bases of the junction left unmatched. Germline V CDR1 and CDR2: WSHSY, SAAADI. The CDR3 has 11 residues. The CDR3 sequence is CASSHGQGGTF. In DNA, the CDR3 is TGCGCCAGCAGCCATGGACAGGGAGGCACCTTC.

The chain uses TRBV29-1 and TRBJ1-1, with D perhaps matching TRBD1 (5 bases). V was shortened by 1 base and J by 5 bases, with 14 bases between the two germline ends. This CDR3 has 14 amino acids. Germline values: CDR1 SQVTM, CDR2 ANQGSEA. The CDR3 loop reads CSVEVRGVRTEAFF. CDR3 coding DNA: TGCAGCGTTGAAGTAAGGGGTGTTCGGACTGAAGCTTTCTTT.

In DNA form, the CDR3 reads TGTGCCAGCAGACTCGGGGAGGCTTTGGGCGAAGCTTTCTTT. This sequence encodes CASRLGEALGEAFF. The chain couples TRBV6-5 to TRBJ1-1; D is ambiguous. Deletions cut 6 bases from V and 8 bases from J, with 19 bases between. The CDR3 contains 14 residues. Per germline, CDR1 MNHEY and CDR2 SVGAGI.

This sequence joins TRBV30 and TRBJ1-4, with D unresolved. The germline V gene has CDR1 GTSNPN and CDR2 SVGIG (reference sequence). Trimming took 4 bases from V and 7 from J, leaving 7 bases between them. The CDR3 extends over 11 amino acids. As DNA, the CDR3 is TGTGCCTGGAAAGTGGCTGAAAAACTGTTTTTT. Protein sequence: CAWKVAEKLFF. The entire variable domain, with the rest obtained from reference TRBV30 and TRBJ1-4, is as follows: SQTIHQWPATLVQPVGSPLSLECTVEGTSNPNLYWYRQAAGRGLQLLFYSVGIGQISSEVPQNLSASRPQDRQFILSSKKLLLSDSGFYLCAWKVAEKLFFGSGTQLSVL.

The chain carries TRBV19 and TRBJ1-5; 9 nucleotides line up with TRBD1. The length of the CDR3 is 15 residues. Germline V lookup: CDR1 LNHDA, CDR2 SQIVND (reference sequence). Trimming cost V 6 bases and J 4 bases; bases outside gene matches: 7. CDR3 DNA sequence: TGTGCCAGTAGCCGAATGGACAGGGGAAATCAGCCCCAGCATTTT. Translating gives CASSRMDRGNQPQHF.

The J gene is TRBJ1-5, the V gene TRBV19, with 7 bases that match TRBD1. The CDR3 totals 14 residues. V trimming: 4 bases; J trimming: 3 bases; junction bases outside the gene matches: 3. Germline lookup yields CDR1 LNHDA and CDR2 SQIVND (reference sequence). This CDR3 is CASSTQGLNQPQHF. In nucleotides, the CDR3 is TGTGCCAGTAGTACACAGGGGCTCAATCAGCCCCAGCATTTT.

The chain employs TRBV15 and TRBJ1-1, with a tentative D call TRBD1 (5 bases). The CDR3 runs 15 residues. Trimming took 3 bases from V and 0 from J, leaving 11 bases between them. The germline V gene has CDR1 LNHNV and CDR2 YYDKDF (reference sequence). This chain's CDR3 is CATSSGRVVNTEAFF. The CDR3 region has the DNA TGTGCCACCAGCAGTGGCAGGGTCGTGAACACTGAAGCTTTCTTT.

The J gene is TRBJ1-2, the V gene TRBV13, with D perhaps TRBD1 (5 bases). The CDR3 has 13 residues. V was clipped by 3 bases and J by 4 bases, with 9 bases between them. Germline assignment: CDR1 PRHDT and CDR2 FYEKMQ (reference sequence). The CDR3 spells CASSFQGVYGYTF. CDR3 sequence (DNA): TGTGCCAGCAGCTTTCAAGGGGTCTATGGCTACACCTTC. Full variable domain (remainder filled in from reference TRBV13 and TRBJ1-2): AAGVIQSPRHLIKEKRETATLKCYPIPRHDTVYWYQQGPGQDPQFLISFYEKMQSDKGSIPDRFSAQQFSDYHSELNMSSLELGDSALYFCASSFQGVYGYTFGSGTRLTVV.

The chain is built from TRBV28 and TRBJ2-7; 10 bases line up with TRBD1. J gave up 1 base and V 3 bases, and 3 bases lay outside the gene matches. CDR1 is MDHEN and CDR2 is SYDVKM in the germline V gene. CDR3 length: 15 amino acids. The CDR3 is CASSFMGQGSYEQYF. The CDR3 DNA reads as TGTGCCAGCAGTTTTATGGGACAGGGGTCCTACGAGCAGTACTTC.

The count of this clone is one. This chain connects TRBV19 to TRBJ2-1, with D possibly matching TRBD2 (6 bases). V was clipped by 6 bases and J by 0 bases, with 15 bases between them. The CDR3 is 16 residues long. The germline V gene has CDR1 LNHDA and CDR2 SQIVND (reference sequence). CDR3 bases: TGTGCCAGTAGAAAGACTAGTCCCGGCTCCTACAATGAGCAGTTCTTC. The encoded protein is CASRKTSPGSYNEQFF.

The chain uses TRBV14 and TRBJ2-7; 13 positions match TRBD2. The ends lost 3 bases at V and 3 bases at J; junction bases unmatched: 8. CDR1 is SGHDN, CDR2 FVKESK, per germline. This CDR3 spans 17 amino acids. Here the CDR3 DNA reads TGTGCCAGCAGCCATCAGACTAGCGGGAGGTCTCTCTACGAGCAGTACTTC. Protein: CASSHQTSGRSLYEQYF. Looking up the rest from reference TRBV14 and TRBJ2-7 gives the full variable domain: EAGVTQFPSHSVIEKGQTVTLRCDPISGHDNLYWYRRVMGKEIKFLLHFVKESKQDESGMPNNRFLAERTGGTYSTLKVQPAELEDSGVYFCASSHQTSGRSLYEQYFGPGTRLTVT.

This chain uses TRBV9 with TRBJ2-2; TRBD2 might be the D (6 bases). The length of the CDR3 is 17 residues. Germline assignment: CDR1 SGDLS and CDR2 YYNGEE. V dropped 1 base and J dropped 2 bases, with 15 bases sitting between them. This CDR3 reads CASSVNNGGYNTGELFF. CDR3 bases: TGTGCCAGCAGCGTAAATAACGGGGGTTACAACACCGGGGAGCTGTTTTTT. Full variable domain (outside the CDR3, taken from reference TRBV9 and TRBJ2-2): DSGVTQTPKHLITATGQRVTLRCSPRSGDLSVYWYQQSLDQGLQFLIQYYNGEERAKGNILERFSAQQFPDLHSELNLSSLELGDSALYFCASSVNNGGYNTGELFFGEGSRLTVL.

The CDR3 loop is CASSYSSRAYEQYF. DNA of the CDR3: TGTGCCAGCAGTTACTCGAGCAGGGCCTACGAGCAGTACTTC. V gene TRBV6-5 combines with J gene TRBJ2-7; D is possibly TRBD1 (5 bases). Germline values: CDR1 MNHEY, CDR2 SVGAGI. V lost 0 bases to trimming and J lost 2 bases, with 8 bases between them. This CDR3 spans 14 amino acids.

The chain is built from TRBV9 and TRBJ2-3, with 7 bases lining up with TRBD2. CDR3 length: 17 residues. After removal of 3 bases from V and 0 bases from J, the junction contained 10 bases not matched to a gene. Germline CDR1 is SGDLS and CDR2 is YYNGEE. DNA for the CDR3: TGTGCCAGCAGCGCGAGAGGGAGCGGGGCTAGCACAGATACGCAGTATTTT. Translated, it gives CASSARGSGASTDTQYF.

The chain couples TRBV13 to TRBJ1-1; D is perhaps TRBD1 (5 bases). The germline V gene encodes CDR1 PRHDT and CDR2 FYEKMQ (reference sequence). The CDR3 is 15 residues long. Trimming cost V 0 bases and J 3 bases, with 11 bases left between them. DNA of the CDR3: TGTGCCAGCAGCTTAGGAGGGGCTGTGCACACTGAAGCTTTCTTT. Amino acids: CASSLGGAVHTEAFF.

A remark on this clone: One end of the junction does not line up with germline, which may come from a read error. This sequence joins TRBV29-1 and TRBJ2-1, with 7 bases identical to TRBD1. Germline assignment: CDR1 SQVTM and CDR2 ANQGSEA. The CDR3 length is 16 residues. CDR3 residues: CSVEDQVTGAYNGQFF. Written as DNA, the CDR3 is TGCAGCGTTGAAGATCAGGTAACAGGGGCTTACAATGGGCAGTTCTTC.

The chain is built from TRBV7-9 and TRBJ2-2; D gene uncertain. Germline V gene data show CDR1 as SEHNR and CDR2 as FQNEAQ (reference sequence). The CDR3 is 14 residues long. The germline V and J ends were trimmed by 1 base and 3 bases, with 6 bases remaining between them. The DNA of the CDR3 is TGTGCCAGCAGCTTAGGGTCGGACACCGGGGAGCTGTTTTTT. Protein sequence: CASSLGSDTGELFF.

CDR3 sequence: CASSETGRTGELFF. The CDR3 DNA reads as TGTGCCAGCAGCGAGACAGGGCGGACCGGGGAGCTGTTTTTT. The rearrangement joins TRBV13 to TRBJ2-2; TRBD1 matches at 7 bases. Trimming at V came to 5 bases and at J to 5 bases, leaving 5 bases not matched to a gene. The CDR3 is 14 residues long. Germline loops: CDR1 PRHDT, CDR2 FYEKMQ (reference sequence). Combining the CDR3 with reference TRBV13 and TRBJ2-2 gives the whole variable domain AAGVIQSPRHLIKEKRETATLKCYPIPRHDTVYWYQQGPGQDPQFLISFYEKMQSDKGSIPDRFSAQQFSDYHSELNMSSLELGDSALYFCASSETGRTGELFFGEGSRLTVL.